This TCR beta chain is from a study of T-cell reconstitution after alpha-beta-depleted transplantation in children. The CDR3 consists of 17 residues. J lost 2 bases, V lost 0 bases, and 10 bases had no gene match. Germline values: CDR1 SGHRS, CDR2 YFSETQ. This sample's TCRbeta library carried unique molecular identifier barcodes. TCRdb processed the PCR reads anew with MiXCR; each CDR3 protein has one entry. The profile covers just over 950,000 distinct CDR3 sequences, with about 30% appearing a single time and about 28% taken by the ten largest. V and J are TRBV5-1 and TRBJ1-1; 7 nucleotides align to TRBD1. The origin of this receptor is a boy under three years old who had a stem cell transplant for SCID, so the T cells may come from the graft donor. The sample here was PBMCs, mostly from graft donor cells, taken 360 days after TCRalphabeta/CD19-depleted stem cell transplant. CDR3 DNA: TGCGCCAGCAGCTTGGCCCTGGGGACAGCCGCAAACACTGAAGCTTTCTTT. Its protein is CASSLALGTAANTEAFF.